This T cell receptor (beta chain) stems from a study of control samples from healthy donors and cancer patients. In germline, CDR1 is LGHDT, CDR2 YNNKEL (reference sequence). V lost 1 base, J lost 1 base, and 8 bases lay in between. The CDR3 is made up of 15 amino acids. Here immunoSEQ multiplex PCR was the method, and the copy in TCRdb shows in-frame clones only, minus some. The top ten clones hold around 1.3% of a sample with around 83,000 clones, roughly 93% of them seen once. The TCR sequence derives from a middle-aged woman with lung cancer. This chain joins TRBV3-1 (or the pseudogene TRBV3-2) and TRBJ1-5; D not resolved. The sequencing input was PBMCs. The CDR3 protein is CASSQGGNSNQPQHF. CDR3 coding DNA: TGTGCCAGCAGCCAAGGCGGTAACAGCAATCAGCCCCAGCATTTT.